Included here is one T cell receptor beta chain sequence, with context. The antigen remains undetermined. Both 60 Vbeta primers and 13 Jbeta primers went into the PCR. In the authors' methods: Unique TCR beta chains numbered around 75 million in a later analysis, with around 11 million shared. TCRdb's copy holds only in-frame clones and misses some; the assay was immunoSEQ multiplex PCR. The DNA gave D and trimming, while V, J and clone size come from that table. The sample consists of 120,000 or so clones, more than 60% of them appearing once. The sample comes from a study of cytomegalovirus exposure and HLA in healthy donors. General study findings and limits: A previous analysis found most TCR beta V segments productive roughly 87% or roughly 30% of the time. Sequencing likely produced, as an artifact, a cluster of highly shared sequence variants. Later on, an analysis tied 15,000 to 20,000 TCR beta sequences to HLA alleles at 0.05 false discovery rate.

This CDR3 spans 14 amino acids. CDR1 MDHEN and CDR2 SYDVKM come from the germline V gene. Between the trimmed V and J ends, which lost 4 bases and 1 base, there was a span of 10 bases. The rearrangement joins TRBV28 to TRBJ1-1, with no clear D. The receptor's source is a man younger than 45 in good health and CMV-seronegative. The sample consisted of PBMCs. The CDR3 sequence is CASSYITANTEAFF. The CDR3 region has the DNA TGTGCCAGCAGTTACATAACAGCGAACACTGAAGCTTTCTTT.